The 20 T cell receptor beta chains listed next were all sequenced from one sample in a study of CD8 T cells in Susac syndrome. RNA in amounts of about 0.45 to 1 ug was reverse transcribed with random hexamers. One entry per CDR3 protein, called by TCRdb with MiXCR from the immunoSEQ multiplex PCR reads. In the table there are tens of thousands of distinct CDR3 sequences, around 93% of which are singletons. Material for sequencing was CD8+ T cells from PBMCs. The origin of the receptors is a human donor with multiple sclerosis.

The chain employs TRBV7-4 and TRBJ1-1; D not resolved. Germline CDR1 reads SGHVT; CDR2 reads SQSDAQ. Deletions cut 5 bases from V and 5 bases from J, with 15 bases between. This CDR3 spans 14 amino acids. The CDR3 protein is CASSPRGGRTEAFF. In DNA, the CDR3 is TGTGCCAGCAGCCCGCGCGGAGGGAGGACTGAAGCTTTCTTT.

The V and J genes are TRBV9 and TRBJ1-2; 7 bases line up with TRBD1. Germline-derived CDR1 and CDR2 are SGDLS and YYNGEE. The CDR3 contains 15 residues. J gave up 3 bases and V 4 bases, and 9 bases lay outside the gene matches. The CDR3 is CASSKRGQVYYGYTF. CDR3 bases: TGTGCCAGCAGCAAAAGGGGGCAGGTTTACTATGGCTACACCTTC.

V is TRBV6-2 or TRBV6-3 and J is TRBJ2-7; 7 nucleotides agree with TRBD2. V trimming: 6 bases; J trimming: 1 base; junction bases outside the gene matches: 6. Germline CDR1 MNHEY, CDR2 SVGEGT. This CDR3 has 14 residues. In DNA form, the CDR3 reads TGTGCCAGCAGCTCAGGACTAGTTTCCTACGAGCAGTACTTC. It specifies CASSSGLVSYEQYF.

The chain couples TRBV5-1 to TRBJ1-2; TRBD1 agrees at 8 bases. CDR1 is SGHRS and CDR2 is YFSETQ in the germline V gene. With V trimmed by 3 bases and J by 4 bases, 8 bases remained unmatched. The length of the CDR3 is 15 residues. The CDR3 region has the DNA TGCGCCAGCAGCTCTGAGACGGGACAGGTCTATGGCTACACCTTC. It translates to CASSSETGQVYGYTF.

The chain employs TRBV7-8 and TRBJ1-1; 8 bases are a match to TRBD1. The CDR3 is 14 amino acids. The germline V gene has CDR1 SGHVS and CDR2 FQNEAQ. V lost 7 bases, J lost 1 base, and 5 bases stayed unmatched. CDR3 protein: CASTHRGRNTEAFF. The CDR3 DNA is TGTGCCAGCACACACAGGGGGAGGAACACTGAAGCTTTCTTT.

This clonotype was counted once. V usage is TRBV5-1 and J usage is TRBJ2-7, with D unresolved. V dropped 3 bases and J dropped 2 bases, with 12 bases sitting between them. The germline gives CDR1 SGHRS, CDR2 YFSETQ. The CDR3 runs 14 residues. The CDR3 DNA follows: TGCGCCAGCAGCTGGGCTGAGACCGCCTACGAGCAGTACTTC. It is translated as CASSWAETAYEQYF.

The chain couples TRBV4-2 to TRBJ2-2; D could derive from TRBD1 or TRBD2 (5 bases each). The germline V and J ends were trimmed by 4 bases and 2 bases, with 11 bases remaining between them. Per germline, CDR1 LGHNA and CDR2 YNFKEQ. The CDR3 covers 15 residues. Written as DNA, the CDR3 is TGTGCCAGCAGCCCCCTGGGGGAAAACACCGGGGAGCTGTTTTTT. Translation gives CASSPLGENTGELFF.

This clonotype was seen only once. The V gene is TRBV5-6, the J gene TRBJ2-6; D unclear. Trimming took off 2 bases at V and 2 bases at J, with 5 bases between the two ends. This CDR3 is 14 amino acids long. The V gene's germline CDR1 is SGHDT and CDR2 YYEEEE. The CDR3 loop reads CASSFGAGANVLTF. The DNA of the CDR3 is TGTGCCAGCAGCTTTGGCGCTGGGGCCAACGTCCTGACTTTC.

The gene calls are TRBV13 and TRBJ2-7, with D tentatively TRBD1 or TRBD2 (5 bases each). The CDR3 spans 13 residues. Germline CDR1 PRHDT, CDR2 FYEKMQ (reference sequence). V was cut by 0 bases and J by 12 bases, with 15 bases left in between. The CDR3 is CASSLGVGTPWYF. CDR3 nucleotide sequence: TGTGCCAGCAGCTTAGGGGTCGGGACCCCATGGTACTTC.

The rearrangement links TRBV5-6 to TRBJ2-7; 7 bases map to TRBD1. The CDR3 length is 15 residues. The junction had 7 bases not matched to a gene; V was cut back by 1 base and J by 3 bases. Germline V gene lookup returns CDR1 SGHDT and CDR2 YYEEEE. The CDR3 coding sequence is TGTGCCAGCAGCTTGAGGACAGGTTCTCTCTACGAGCAGTACTTC. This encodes CASSLRTGSLYEQYF.

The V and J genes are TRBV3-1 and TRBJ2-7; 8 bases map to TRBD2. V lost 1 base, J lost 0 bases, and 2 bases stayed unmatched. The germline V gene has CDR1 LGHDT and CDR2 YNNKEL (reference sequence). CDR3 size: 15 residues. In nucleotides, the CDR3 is TGTGCCAGCAGCCAAGCGGGAGGGTTCTCCTACGAGCAGTACTTC. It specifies CASSQAGGFSYEQYF.

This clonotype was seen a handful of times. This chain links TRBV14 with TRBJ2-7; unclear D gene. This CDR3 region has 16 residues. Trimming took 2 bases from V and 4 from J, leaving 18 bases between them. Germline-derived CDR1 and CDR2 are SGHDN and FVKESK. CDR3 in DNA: TGTGCCAGCAGCCAATGGTTGGGTCGGTGGGTGTACGAGCAGTACTTC. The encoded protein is CASSQWLGRWVYEQYF.

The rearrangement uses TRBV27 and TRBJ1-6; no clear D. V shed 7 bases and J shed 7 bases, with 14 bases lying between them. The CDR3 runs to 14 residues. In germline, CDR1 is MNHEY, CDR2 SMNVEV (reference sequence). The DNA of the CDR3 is TGTGCCAGCATGGAGGCAGAACCCAATTCACCCCTCCACTTT. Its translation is CASMEAEPNSPLHF.

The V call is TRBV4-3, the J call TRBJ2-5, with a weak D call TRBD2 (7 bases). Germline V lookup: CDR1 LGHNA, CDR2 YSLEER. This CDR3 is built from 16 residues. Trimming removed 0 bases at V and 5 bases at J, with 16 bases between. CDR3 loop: CASSQDAPGGVETQYF. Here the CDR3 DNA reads TGCGCCAGCAGCCAAGATGCTCCGGGGGGCGTCGAGACCCAGTACTTC.

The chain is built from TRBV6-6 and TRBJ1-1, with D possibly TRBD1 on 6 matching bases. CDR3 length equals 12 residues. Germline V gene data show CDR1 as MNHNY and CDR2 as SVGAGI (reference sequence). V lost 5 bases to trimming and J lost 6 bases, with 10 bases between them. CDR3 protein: CASSKGQPEAFF. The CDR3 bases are TGTGCCAGCAGTAAAGGACAGCCTGAAGCTTTCTTT.

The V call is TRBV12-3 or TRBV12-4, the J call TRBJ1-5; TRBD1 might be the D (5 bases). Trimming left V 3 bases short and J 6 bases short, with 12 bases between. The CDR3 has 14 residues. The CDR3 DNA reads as TGTGCCAGCAGTTTCTCAGGGAACAGTCAGCCCCAGCATTTT. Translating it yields CASSFSGNSQPQHF.

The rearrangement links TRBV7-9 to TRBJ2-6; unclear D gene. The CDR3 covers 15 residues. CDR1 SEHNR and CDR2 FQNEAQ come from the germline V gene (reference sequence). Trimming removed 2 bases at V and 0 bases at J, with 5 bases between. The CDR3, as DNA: TGTGCCAGCAGCTTATCCAACTCTGGGGCCAACGTCCTGACTTTC. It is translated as CASSLSNSGANVLTF. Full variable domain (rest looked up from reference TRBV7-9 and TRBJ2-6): DTGVSQNPRHKITKRGQNVTFRCDPISEHNRLYWYRQTLGQGPEFLTYFQNEAQLEKSRLLSDRFSAERPKGSFSTLEIQRTEQGDSAMYLCASSLSNSGANVLTFGAGSRLTVL.

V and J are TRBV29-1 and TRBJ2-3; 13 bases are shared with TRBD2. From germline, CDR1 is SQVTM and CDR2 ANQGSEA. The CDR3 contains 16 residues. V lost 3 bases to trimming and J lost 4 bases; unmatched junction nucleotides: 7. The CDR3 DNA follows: TGCAGCGTTGATCGTGGGACTAGCGGGGACGCAGATACGCAGTATTTT. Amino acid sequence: CSVDRGTSGDADTQYF.

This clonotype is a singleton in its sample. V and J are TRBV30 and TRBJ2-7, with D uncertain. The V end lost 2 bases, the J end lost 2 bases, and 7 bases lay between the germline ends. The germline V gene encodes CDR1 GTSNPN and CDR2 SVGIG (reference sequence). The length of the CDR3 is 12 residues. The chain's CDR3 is CAWSYGPYEQYF. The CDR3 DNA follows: TGTGCCTGGAGTTACGGACCCTACGAGCAGTACTTC.

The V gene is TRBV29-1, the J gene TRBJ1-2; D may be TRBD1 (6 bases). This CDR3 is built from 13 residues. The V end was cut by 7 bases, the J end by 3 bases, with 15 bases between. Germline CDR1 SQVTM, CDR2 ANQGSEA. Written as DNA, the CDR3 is TGCAGCGGTATTAGTGCAGGGGACTATGGCTACACCTTC. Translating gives CSGISAGDYGYTF.